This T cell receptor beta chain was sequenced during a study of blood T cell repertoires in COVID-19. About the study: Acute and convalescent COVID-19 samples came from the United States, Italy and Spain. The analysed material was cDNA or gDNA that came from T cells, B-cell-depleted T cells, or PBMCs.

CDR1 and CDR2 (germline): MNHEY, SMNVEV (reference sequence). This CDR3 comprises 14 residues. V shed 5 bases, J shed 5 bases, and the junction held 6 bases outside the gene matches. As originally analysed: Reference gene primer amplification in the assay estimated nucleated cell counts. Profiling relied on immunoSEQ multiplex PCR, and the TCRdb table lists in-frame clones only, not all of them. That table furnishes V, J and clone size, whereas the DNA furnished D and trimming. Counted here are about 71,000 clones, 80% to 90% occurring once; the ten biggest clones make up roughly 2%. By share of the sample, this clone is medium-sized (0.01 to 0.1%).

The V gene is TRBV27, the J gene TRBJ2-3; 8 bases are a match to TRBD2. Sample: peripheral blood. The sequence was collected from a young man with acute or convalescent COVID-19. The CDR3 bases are TGTGCCAGCAGTCACCGGGGGGGCGTAGATACGCAGTATTTT. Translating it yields CASSHRGGVDTQYF.